The entry below describes one T cell receptor beta chain. The clone's antigen remains unknown. Base qualities are not provided; no much larger clone lies one nucleotide away. The V end gives up 0 bases and the J end 2 bases, leaving 6 bases in the junction not matched to a gene. Taken from the germline V gene (reference sequence), the CDR1 and CDR2 loops are LNHNV and YYDKDF. The cysteine opens and the phenylalanine closes a CDR3 of 17 amino acids. CDR3 DNA is the only sequence kept; it has 51 bases, read in frame from the first base. The data were taken from a study of T-cell reconstitution after alpha-beta-depleted transplantation in children listed by TCRdb under 2016. With respect to the entire study: The study quantitatively tracked T-cell immune reconstitution after TCRalphabeta/CD19-depleted allogeneic hematopoietic cell transplantation in children using TCR repertoire profiling.

The library was made by PCR. The instrument was an Illumina HiSeq 2500. TCR library preparation used molecular barcoding, with unique molecular identifiers applied to normalize quantification of the TCRbeta repertoire. The raw public data were reprocessed by TCRdb itself: fastp quality trimming at Q25, MiXCR clonotype calling, in-frame beta chains only. Each record represents a unique CDR3 protein, reported with the most common genes and DNA among its rows. The sample table records about 500,000 distinct CDR3 sequences; 30% to 35% of these occur just once. The ten largest make up 2% to 3% of the sample.

Recombination connected TRBV15 to TRBJ2-1; 8 central bases correspond to TRBD2. The source is a human donor who donated a stem cell graft to a child with aplastic anemia. Here the sequenced sample was PBMCs from the stem cell graft donor, taken from the stem cell graft. The DNA is TGTGCCACCAGCAGAGATTCCTTTAGCGGGACCTACAATGAGCAGTTCTTC. It specifies CATSRDSFSGTYNEQFF.